These 20 T cell receptor beta chains originate from one sample sequenced in a study of blood T cell repertoires in COVID-19. Sequencing was performed with immunoSEQ multiplex PCR; in TCRdb, only in-frame clones are kept and a portion is missing. Among fewer than 200,000 clones listed, less than 85% were seen once. Material: PBMCs or T cells enriched from blood (not recorded which). Every receptor here comes from a woman between 45 and 60 years old who had recovered from COVID-19.

This sequence joins TRBV28 and TRBJ2-3; maybe TRBD2 (5 bases). The V end lost 5 bases, the J end lost 5 bases, and 29 bases lay between the germline ends. The CDR3 spans 19 residues. Germline values: CDR1 MDHEN, CDR2 SYDVKM. The CDR3 loop is CASSGWHIETAVKGDTQYF. DNA for the CDR3: TGTGCCAGCAGTGGTTGGCATATAGAAACAGCGGTCAAAGGAGATACGCAGTATTTT.

The rearrangement links TRBV7-2 to TRBJ1-3; possible D gene TRBD1, 6 bases. Germline V lookup: CDR1 SGHTA, CDR2 FQGNSA. Trimming pared 5 bases from V and 0 bases from J, leaving 8 bases between. The CDR3 spans 14 residues. As DNA, the CDR3 is TGTGCCAGCAGCGAACAGGGCTCTGGAAACACCATATATTTT. Translating gives CASSEQGSGNTIYF.

The chain uses TRBV9 and TRBJ1-4; possible D gene TRBD1, 5 bases. The germline gives CDR1 SGDLS, CDR2 YYNGEE. The CDR3 has 16 residues. Trimming removed 3 bases from V and 4 bases from J, with 16 bases in between. CDR3 sequence (DNA): TGTGCCAGCAGCGCCAAACCTGGGGGGTATAATGAAAAACTGTTTTTT. This encodes CASSAKPGGYNEKLFF. The whole variable domain, filled in from reference TRBV9 and TRBJ1-4, reads DSGVTQTPKHLITATGQRVTLRCSPRSGDLSVYWYQQSLDQGLQFLIQYYNGEERAKGNILERFSAQQFPDLHSELNLSSLELGDSALYFCASSAKPGGYNEKLFFGSGTQLSVL.

The chain links TRBV28 to TRBJ2-3; 10 bases map to TRBD2. From germline, CDR1 is MDHEN and CDR2 SYDVKM. The CDR3 covers 14 residues. J was trimmed by 2 bases and V by 8 bases; bases with no gene match: 4. The CDR3 loop reads CASLAGDFTDTQYF. CDR3 DNA: TGTGCCAGCCTAGCGGGGGATTTCACAGATACGCAGTATTTT.

This chain connects TRBV5-6 to TRBJ1-2; D is unclear. This CDR3 contains 12 residues. The ends were cut back, 0 bases at V and 5 bases at J, with 5 bases in the middle. Germline V lookup: CDR1 SGHDT, CDR2 YYEEEE. The CDR3 nucleotides read TGTGCCAGCAGCTTGGCTCTTTATGGCTACACCTTC. Encoded protein: CASSLALYGYTF.

This clone was counted a single time. The rearrangement links TRBV13 to TRBJ2-1; tentative D call: TRBD2 (6 bases). The CDR3 sequence is 15 residues long. Trimming took off 0 bases at V and 4 bases at J, with 10 bases between the two ends. Germline V gives CDR1 PRHDT, CDR2 FYEKMQ (reference sequence). The CDR3 coding sequence is TGTGCCAGCAGCTTAGGGACTAGATTTTACAATGAGCAGTTCTTC. Translated: CASSLGTRFYNEQFF.

The chain has TRBV19 and TRBJ1-1, with a possible D match to TRBD1 (6 bases). Trimming stripped 3 bases from V and 10 bases from J, with 15 bases between. The CDR3 runs 13 residues. Germline CDR1 LNHDA, CDR2 SQIVND (reference sequence). The CDR3 coding sequence is TGTGCCAGTAGTATCGCAGGGGTTGCGGGAGCTTTCTTT. As protein: CASSIAGVAGAFF.

This chain links TRBV27 with TRBJ1-6, with 7 bases that match TRBD1. Germline loops: CDR1 MNHEY, CDR2 SMNVEV (reference sequence). This CDR3 is 18 amino acids long. With V trimmed by 5 bases and J by 0 bases, 10 bases remained unmatched. In nucleotides, the CDR3 is TGTGCCAGCAGTACCCCCAGGGGGTTGAGCTCCTATAATTCACCCCTCCACTTT. Its translation: CASSTPRGLSSYNSPLHF.

To note about this clone: Within the sample, other DNA sequences also encode this same CDR3. The V call is TRBV28, the J call TRBJ1-2; no definite D call. Deletions cut 6 bases from V and 5 bases from J, with 7 bases between. Germline loops: CDR1 MDHEN, CDR2 SYDVKM. This CDR3 has 11 amino acids. CDR3 in amino acids: CASRTIYGYTF. Here the CDR3 DNA reads TGTGCCAGCAGGACAATATATGGCTACACCTTC.

Written as DNA, the CDR3 is TGTGCCAGCAGTTCTACTAGCGGGAGGGCAGATACGCAGTATTTT. Protein sequence: CASSSTSGRADTQYF. This sequence joins TRBV6-5 and TRBJ2-3; 13 bases are shared with TRBD2. Germline lookup yields CDR1 MNHEY and CDR2 SVGAGI. CDR3 size: 15 residues. Unmatched junction bases numbered 2, after V lost 4 bases and J lost 4 bases.

The chain links TRBV7-9 to TRBJ1-2, with D tentatively TRBD1 (6 bases). This CDR3 comprises 12 residues. V dropped 5 bases and J dropped 4 bases, with 8 bases sitting between them. From germline, CDR1 is SEHNR and CDR2 FQNEAQ (reference sequence). CDR3 protein: CASSRTAYGYTF. CDR3 bases: TGTGCCAGCAGCCGGACAGCCTATGGCTACACCTTC.

The V call is TRBV4-2, the J call TRBJ2-1; 12 bases line up with TRBD2. Germline CDR1 LGHNA, CDR2 YNFKEQ. The CDR3 loop spans 20 amino acids. Trimming cost V 3 bases and J 3 bases; bases outside gene matches: 15. CDR3 sequence reads: CASSHPEESSGGALYNEQFF. Here the CDR3 DNA reads TGTGCCAGCAGCCACCCTGAGGAGTCTAGCGGGGGGGCCCTCTACAATGAGCAGTTCTTC.

J is TRBJ1-1 and V is TRBV2; 11 nucleotides match TRBD1. Germline CDR1 is SNHLY and CDR2 is FYNNEI. V gave up 6 bases and J gave up 5 bases; unmatched junction bases: 8. The CDR3 length is 15 residues. The CDR3 protein is CASSPLRDRGTEAFF. DNA for the CDR3: TGTGCCAGCAGCCCCCTCAGGGACAGGGGGACTGAAGCTTTCTTT.

The rearrangement joins TRBV14 to TRBJ1-1; possibly TRBD1 for D (5 bases). With 3 bases removed from V and 4 bases from J, the gap between germline ends came to 12 bases. CDR1 is SGHDN and CDR2 is FVKESK in the germline V gene. The CDR3 has 14 amino acids. CDR3: CASSHQQVVTEAFF. CDR3 DNA sequence: TGTGCCAGCAGCCACCAACAGGTTGTCACTGAAGCTTTCTTT.

The chain uses TRBV5-4 and TRBJ1-4; 8 positions agree with TRBD1. Germline lookup yields CDR1 SGHNT and CDR2 YYREEE (reference sequence). The J segment lost 7 bases and the V segment lost 6 bases, leaving 8 bases of the junction unmatched. The CDR3 extends over 14 amino acids. DNA for the CDR3: TGTGCCAGCACCCTCCAGGGGGCGAGTGAAAAACTGTTTTTT. It is translated as CASTLQGASEKLFF.

In its sample, this clone was seen a few times. The genes are TRBV9 and TRBJ2-1; 9 bases agree with TRBD2. With 4 bases clipped from V and 2 bases from J, the junction kept 4 bases outside the gene matches. This CDR3 region has 15 residues. CDR1 and CDR2 (germline): SGDLS, YYNGEE. In DNA, the CDR3 is TGTGCCAGCAGCTCTAGCGGGGACACCTACAATGAGCAGTTCTTC. Translated, it gives CASSSSGDTYNEQFF.

The rearrangement links TRBV7-2 to TRBJ2-3, with D possibly being TRBD2 (7 bases). Trimming cost V 2 bases and J 5 bases, with 20 bases left between them. Germline values: CDR1 SGHTA, CDR2 FQGNSA. The CDR3 runs 17 residues. The CDR3 loop is CASSLRGGLAEVDTQYF. Here the CDR3 DNA reads TGTGCCAGCAGCTTAAGGGGGGGGCTAGCTGAGGTAGATACGCAGTATTTT. Full variable domain (remainder filled in from reference TRBV7-2 and TRBJ2-3): GAGVSQSPSNKVTEKGKDVELRCDPISGHTALYWYRQSLGQGLEFLIYFQGNSAPDKSGLPSDRFSAERTGGSVSTLTIQRTQQEDSAVYLCASSLRGGLAEVDTQYFGPGTRLTVL.

This clone was picked up a small number of times. The chain joins TRBV11-2 to TRBJ2-3, with 12 bases matching TRBD2. This CDR3 is 19 amino acids long. In germline, CDR1 is SGHAT, CDR2 FQNNGV. The J segment lost 0 bases and the V segment lost 3 bases, leaving 10 bases of the junction unmatched. DNA for the CDR3: TGTGCCAGCAGCTTCCCCTCTCATACTAGCGGGAGGAGCACAGATACGCAGTATTTT. It specifies CASSFPSHTSGRSTDTQYF.

This clone came up a few times. The genes are TRBV5-1 and TRBJ2-2; D unclear. Germline CDR1 reads SGHRS; CDR2 reads YFSETQ. This CDR3 has 15 amino acids. Trimming stripped 1 base from V and 1 base from J, with 8 bases between. The CDR3, as DNA: TGCGCCAGCAGCTTGCTGACTGTGAACACCGGGGAGCTGTTTTTT. Translating it yields CASSLLTVNTGELFF.

CDR3 nucleotide sequence: TGTGCCAGCGGGGGAGGGGCAGGAGAGACCCAGTACTTC. It codes for CASGGGAGETQYF. The chain combines TRBV7-7 with TRBJ2-5; TRBD2 agrees at 7 bases. Germline trimming cut 8 bases from V and 4 bases from J; bases unmatched to any gene: 7. The germline gives CDR1 SSHAT, CDR2 FNYEAQ (reference sequence). The CDR3 totals 13 residues.